The clone carrying this T cell receptor beta chain has just a few counts. TCRdb reprocessed the RT-PCR reads with MiXCR, giving one entry per CDR3 protein. Here the sample spans 650,000 to 800,000 distinct CDR3 sequences, approximately 15% being singletons. The germline V gene encodes CDR1 MNHEY and CDR2 SVGAGI. There are 16 residues in the CDR3. Trimming took 6 bases from V and 3 from J; bases not matched to a gene: 12. The sequence came from a female donor in good health, serving as a healthy control. The V gene is TRBV6-5, the J gene TRBJ2-7; TRBD1 matches at 9 bases. The sequenced sample consisted of memory CD4+ T cells from blood. DNA for the CDR3: TGTGCCAGCAGCAGACGACAGGGGGGATGGTTCTACGAGCAGTACTTC. The encoded protein is CASSRRQGGWFYEQYF.